A selection of T cell receptor beta chains follows, all from one sample in a study of metastatic and nonmetastatic thyroid tumors. Using MiXCR, TCRdb reanalyzed the PCR reads. The table records under 25,000 clones, over 20% of them present only once. The sample consisted of adjacent normal tissue. Receptor source: a female donor with papillary thyroid cancer or a benign thyroid nodule (not recorded which). Some clones in this sample may be carry-over from other donors' samples. Both conserved end residues are part of each CDR3. Each record gives: J gene, V gene, clone size, D gene, CDR3 protein, CDR3 DNA. A D gene is named only where the DNA matches it firmly. Clone size is stated in some rows and not others, as once, few, many or a class when expanded.

TRBJ2-1 TRBV6-1 NA TRBD2 CASSRGLAGVMYSQFF TGTGCCAGCAGCCGGGGACTTGCGGGAGTTATGTATTCGCAGTTCTTC
TRBJ2-7 TRBV13 many NA CASSLGQGLTEQYF TGTGCCAGCAGCTTAGGTCAGGGGTTAACCGAGCAGTACTTC
TRBJ2-5 TRBV28 few NA CASSLGRDEETQYF TGTGCCAGCAGTTTGGGGCGGGATGAAGAGACCCAGTACTTC
TRBJ1-5 TRBV2 few TRBD1 CASSFDGQGLQPQHF TGTGCCAGCAGTTTTGATGGACAGGGTCTTCAGCCCCAGCATTTT
TRBJ2-3 TRBV5-4 many NA CASSSPWGGTQYF TGTGCCAGCAGCTCCCCCTGGGGTGGTACGCAGTATTTT
TRBJ1-2 TRBV30 few NA CAWRLGVYGYTF TGTGCCTGGAGACTGGGGGTCTATGGCTACACCTTC
TRBJ2-7 TRBV20-1 NA NA CSARDGGRRYEQYF TGCAGTGCTAGAGATGGGGGACGCCGCTACGAGCAGTACTTC
TRBJ2-5 TRBV10-2 many NA CASSEVGGVKETQYF TGCGCCAGCAGTGAAGTAGGAGGAGTGAAAGAGACCCAGTACTTC
TRBJ2-5 TRBV20-1 many NA CSASVGTGQETQYF TGCAGTGCTAGTGTGGGGACGGGACAAGAGACCCAGTACTTC
TRBJ2-1 TRBV19 medium-sized NA CASSPTGSPYNEQFF TGTGCCAGTAGTCCCACCGGGAGTCCCTACAATGAGCAGTTCTTC
TRBJ2-1 TRBV6-2/TRBV6-3 few TRBD2 CASSRVGLTYYNEQFF TGTGCCAGCAGCCGCGTGGGACTAACATACTACAATGAGCAGTTCTTC
TRBJ2-3 TRBV28 NA NA CASSKQGWDTQYF TGTGCCAGCAGTAAACAGGGTTGGGATACGCAGTATTTT
TRBJ1-2 TRBV9 few NA CASSAGPSGYGYTF TGTGCCAGCAGCGCTGGACCCTCTGGCTATGGCTACACCTTC
TRBJ2-4 TRBV6-1 many TRBD2 CASSLVVAGGIAKNIQYF TGTGCCAGCAGCCTCGTGGTAGCGGGAGGTATAGCCAAAAACATTCAGTACTTC
TRBJ1-6 TRBV7-3 NA NA CASSLGTVHSPLHF TGTGCCAGCAGCTTGGGGACCGTGCATTCACCCCTCCACTTT
TRBJ2-1 TRBV7-9 few NA CASSLTHNEQFF TGTGCCAGCAGCTTAACCCACAATGAGCAGTTCTTC
TRBJ2-5 TRBV6-1 medium-sized NA CASSNTGPQYF TGTGCCAGCAGTAATACAGGCCCCCAGTACTTC
TRBJ1-5 TRBV12-3/TRBV12-4 many NA CASSRDSSDQPQHF TGTGCCAGCAGCCGAGACAGTTCCGATCAGCCCCAGCATTTT
TRBJ2-1 TRBV25-1 few NA CASSEYTGRNSYNEQFF TGTGCCAGCAGTGAATACACTGGCAGGAACTCCTACAATGAGCAGTTCTTC
TRBJ2-7 TRBV27 large TRBD1 CASSFSGTGGTPYEQYF TGTGCCAGCAGTTTTTCAGGGACAGGGGGCACCCCCTACGAGCAGTACTTC
TRBJ2-5 TRBV9 NA NA CASSAAPRPQETQYF TGTGCCAGCAGCGCAGCCCCTAGGCCCCAAGAGACCCAGTACTTC
TRBJ1-1 TRBV7-2 few NA CASGPYLNTEAFF TGTGCCAGCGGTCCTTATTTGAACACTGAAGCTTTCTTT
TRBJ2-7 TRBV28 NA NA CASTPGGRGAHEQYF TGTGCCAGCACCCCAGGAGGCAGGGGGGCCCACGAGCAGTACTTC
TRBJ2-1 TRBV6-2/TRBV6-3 NA NA CASSYLRAGNEQFF TGTGCCAGCAGTTATTTGAGGGCCGGCAATGAGCAGTTCTTC
TRBJ1-4 TRBV12-3/TRBV12-4 few NA CASSFGAGNEKLFF TGTGCCAGCAGTTTCGGGGCAGGGAATGAAAAACTGTTTTTT
TRBJ1-5 TRBV18 NA TRBD1 CASSLNRGTQPQHF TGTGCCAGCTCACTCAACAGGGGAACTCAGCCCCAGCATTTT